This passage covers 29 T cell receptor beta chains from one sample sequenced in a study of shared clonotypes between healthy human individuals. Profiled with immunoSEQ multiplex PCR; TCRdb holds only in-frame clones, not every one. The sample carries 1,100,000 or so clones, roughly 74% recorded once. Sequenced sample: memory CD4+ T cells from PBMCs. Subset here: CD45RA-negative fraction. These receptors came from a man younger than 35 in good health. Some clones in this sample may be carry-over from other donors' samples.

The V gene is TRBV13, the J gene TRBJ2-7; D might be TRBD2 (5 bases). CDR3 length: 13 residues. Looked up from germline, CDR1 is PRHDT and CDR2 is FYEKMQ (reference sequence). With 5 bases removed from V and 2 bases from J, the gap between germline ends came to 10 bases. The CDR3 region is CASSRGLTYEQYF. CDR3 bases: TGTGCCAGCAGCCGGGGTCTAACCTACGAGCAGTACTTC.

The chain joins TRBV7-2 to TRBJ2-5, with D tentatively TRBD2 (6 bases). The CDR3 loop spans 14 amino acids. V shed 5 bases and J shed 2 bases, with 12 bases lying between them. Germline values: CDR1 SGHTA, CDR2 FQGNSA. The chain's CDR3 is CASSRGVRQETQYF. The CDR3 DNA reads as TGTGCCAGCAGCCGCGGGGTGCGTCAAGAGACCCAGTACTTC. The entire variable domain, with the rest obtained from reference TRBV7-2 and TRBJ2-5, is as follows: GAGVSQSPSNKVTEKGKDVELRCDPISGHTALYWYRQSLGQGLEFLIYFQGNSAPDKSGLPSDRFSAERTGGSVSTLTIQRTQQEDSAVYLCASSRGVRQETQYFGPGTRLLVL.

This clone was seen a single time. The chain recombines TRBV18 with TRBJ2-1; a possible D gene is TRBD1 (6 bases). Germline lookup yields CDR1 KGHSH and CDR2 LQKENI. The CDR3 runs to 14 residues. The V end lost 5 bases, the J end lost 5 bases, and 13 bases lay between the germline ends. The DNA of the CDR3 is TGTGCCAGCTCAGCACAGGGTTCTCACAATGAGCAGTTCTTC. It codes for CASSAQGSHNEQFF.

V usage is TRBV5-1 and J usage is TRBJ2-2; 8 bases line up with TRBD1. The CDR3 runs to 14 residues. After removal of 4 bases from V and 4 bases from J, the junction contained 3 bases not matched to a gene. Per the germline V gene, CDR1 is SGHRS and CDR2 is YFSETQ. The CDR3, as DNA: TGCGCCAGCAGCGGACAGGGATTCACCGGGGAGCTGTTTTTT. It specifies CASSGQGFTGELFF.

The chain uses TRBV5-1 and TRBJ1-2; D remains ambiguous. V lost 0 bases and J 0 bases, leaving 6 bases between the germline ends. The germline CDR1 and CDR2 sequences are SGHRS and YFSETQ. The CDR3 is 14 residues long. CDR3 DNA: TGCGCCAGCAGCTTGGATGGAGCTAACTATGGCTACACCTTC. Protein product: CASSLDGANYGYTF.

The rearrangement uses TRBV9 and TRBJ2-1, with 11 bases lining up with TRBD2. CDR1 is SGDLS, CDR2 YYNGEE, per germline. The CDR3 runs to 14 residues. V gave up 4 bases and J gave up 7 bases; unmatched junction bases: 4. CDR3 residues: CASSLGLAENEQFF. The CDR3 nucleotides read TGTGCCAGCAGCTTGGGACTAGCGGAAAATGAGCAGTTCTTC.

This chain connects TRBV9 to TRBJ2-6; TRBD2 agrees at 9 bases. The germline gives CDR1 SGDLS, CDR2 YYNGEE. The CDR3 consists of 17 residues. Germline trimming cut 4 bases from V and 3 bases from J; bases unmatched to any gene: 8. The CDR3: CASSPRVAGDGANVLTF. CDR3 in DNA: TGTGCCAGCAGCCCCCGGGTAGCGGGAGATGGGGCCAACGTCCTGACTTTC. The whole variable domain, filled in from reference TRBV9 and TRBJ2-6, reads DSGVTQTPKHLITATGQRVTLRCSPRSGDLSVYWYQQSLDQGLQFLIQYYNGEERAKGNILERFSAQQFPDLHSELNLSSLELGDSALYFCASSPRVAGDGANVLTFGAGSRLTVL.

V and J are TRBV7-9 and TRBJ2-5; D is ambiguous. Trimming removed 5 bases at V and 1 base at J, with 8 bases between. Germline lookup yields CDR1 SEHNR and CDR2 FQNEAQ (reference sequence). This CDR3 has 13 amino acids. The CDR3 reads CASSPPSQETQYF. The CDR3 DNA is TGTGCCAGCAGCCCACCGTCCCAAGAGACCCAGTACTTC.

This chain uses TRBV12-2 with TRBJ2-7. TRBV12-2 counts as a pseudogene. The CDR3 has 15 residues. CDR3 in DNA: TGTGCAAGTCGCAAGAAAACAGAGGCCCCCTCCGAGCAGTACTTC. It translates to CASRKKTEAPSEQYF.

The rearrangement links TRBV5-4 to TRBJ2-4; D is unresolved. The CDR3 runs to 16 residues. Germline V lookup: CDR1 SGHNT, CDR2 YYREEE (reference sequence). V lost 2 bases and J 1 base, leaving 13 bases between the germline ends. For the CDR3, the DNA is TGTGCCAGCAGCTTCGGTGGAGCAAGGGCCAAAAACATTCAGTACTTC. Amino acid sequence: CASSFGGARAKNIQYF.

This clone was counted at least ten times. The gene calls are TRBV5-1 and TRBJ2-4; 10 bases fit TRBD2. The V gene's germline CDR1 is SGHRS and CDR2 YFSETQ. Germline trimming cut 4 bases from V and 0 bases from J; bases unmatched to any gene: 10. The CDR3 spans 18 residues. As DNA, the CDR3 is TGCGCCAGCAGCCTGCAGCCTAGCGGGAGTGCAGCCAAAAACATTCAGTACTTC. Encoded protein: CASSLQPSGSAAKNIQYF.

The gene calls are TRBV23-1 and TRBJ2-5, with D perhaps TRBD1 (5 bases). TRBV23-1 is identified as an open reading frame with a role that is uncertain. V lost 8 bases, J lost 4 bases, and 14 bases lay in between. The CDR3 extends over 13 amino acids. CDR3 residues: CASYPGNLETQYF. CDR3 nucleotide sequence: TGCGCCAGCTACCCAGGGAATCTAGAGACCCAGTACTTC.

This clone has a single count. The sample holds other DNA sequences that translate to the same CDR3. The chain is built from TRBV9 and TRBJ2-1; 8 positions match TRBD2. CDR1 is SGDLS and CDR2 is YYNGEE in the germline V gene. The CDR3 is 15 amino acids. V dropped 0 bases and J dropped 3; count of bases not matched to a gene: 2. The CDR3 reads CASSVGTSGYNEQFF. For the CDR3, the DNA is TGTGCCAGCAGCGTAGGAACTAGCGGCTACAATGAGCAGTTCTTC. The whole variable domain, remainder taken from reference TRBV9 and TRBJ2-1, is DSGVTQTPKHLITATGQRVTLRCSPRSGDLSVYWYQQSLDQGLQFLIQYYNGEERAKGNILERFSAQQFPDLHSELNLSSLELGDSALYFCASSVGTSGYNEQFFGPGTRLTVL.

The CDR3 nucleotides are TGTGCCAGCAGCGTGGGACTAGCGGGAGCGGGCACAGATACGCAGTATTTT. Protein: CASSVGLAGAGTDTQYF. This chain links TRBV9 with TRBJ2-3, with 14 bases lining up with TRBD2. Trimming removed 2 bases from V and 1 base from J; junction bases left unmatched: 3. The CDR3 has 17 amino acids. Germline CDR1 is SGDLS and CDR2 is YYNGEE.

V and J are TRBV7-8 and TRBJ2-2; the D is unclear. Between the trimmed V and J ends, which lost 2 bases and 7 bases, there was a span of 8 bases. Germline CDR1 SGHVS, CDR2 FQNEAQ. The CDR3 covers 13 residues. This chain's CDR3 is CASSLSEIGELFF. The CDR3 coding sequence is TGTGCCAGCAGCTTATCCGAGATCGGGGAGCTGTTTTTT. Filled out from reference TRBV7-8 and TRBJ2-2, the complete variable domain reads GAGVSQSPRYKVAKRGQDVALRCDPISGHVSLFWYQQALGQGPEFLTYFQNEAQLDKSGLPSDRFFAERPEGSVSTLKIQRTQQEDSAVYLCASSLSEIGELFFGEGSRLTVL.

There are a few counts of this clone. The chain is built from TRBV6-5 and TRBJ1-1, with a tentative D call TRBD1 (6 bases). Germline V gives CDR1 MNHEY, CDR2 SVGAGI. The CDR3 spans 14 residues. The V end lost 5 bases, the J end lost 1 base, and 11 bases lay between the germline ends. Written as DNA, the CDR3 is TGTGCCAGCAGTCTTGAGGGGGGGAACACTGAAGCTTTCTTT. Its protein is CASSLEGGNTEAFF.

The chain combines TRBV7-3 with TRBJ2-7, with unresolved D. Germline V lookup: CDR1 SGHTA, CDR2 FQGTGA. This CDR3 is built from 13 residues. V dropped 2 bases and J dropped 6 bases, with 11 bases sitting between them. CDR3 sequence (DNA): TGTGCCAGCAGCTTATCTTTCGGCACCGAGCAGTACTTC. Its protein is CASSLSFGTEQYF.

The V and J genes are TRBV28 and TRBJ2-2; TRBD2 aligns across 10 bases. With V trimmed by 4 bases and J by 4 bases, 6 bases remained unmatched. The CDR3 length is 16 residues. The germline gives CDR1 MDHEN, CDR2 SYDVKM. The CDR3 loop is CASSSYSGRATGELFF. The CDR3, as DNA: TGTGCCAGCAGTTCATACAGCGGGAGGGCCACCGGGGAGCTGTTTTTT.

The rearrangement joins TRBV7-6 to TRBJ2-2; D is unresolved. Germline values: CDR1 SGHVS, CDR2 FNYEAQ. Between the trimmed V and J ends, which lost 1 base and 7 bases, there was a span of 7 bases. The CDR3 runs to 13 residues. The DNA of the CDR3 is TGTGCCAGCAGCTTAGTCGTAGTCGGGGAGCTGTTTTTT. Translated, it gives CASSLVVVGELFF.

As concerns this clone: The sample holds other DNA sequences that translate to the same CDR3. The chain couples TRBV7-3 to TRBJ2-7; D perhaps matches TRBD2 (6 bases). Germline V gene sequence: CDR1 SGHTA, CDR2 FQGTGA. With 5 bases removed from V and 3 bases from J, the gap between germline ends came to 11 bases. The CDR3 is 13 amino acids. The CDR3: CASSLAGGYEQYF. The CDR3 DNA sequence: TGTGCCAGCAGCCTAGCCGGGGGCTACGAGCAGTACTTC.

This chain uses TRBV14 with TRBJ2-7; D might be TRBD2 (5 bases). The V end was cut by 5 bases, the J end by 6 bases, with 14 bases between. Looked up from germline, CDR1 is SGHDN and CDR2 is FVKESK. There are 13 residues in the CDR3. The CDR3 reads CASSASSPSEQYF. The CDR3 DNA reads TGTGCCAGCAGCGCTAGCTCCCCCAGCGAGCAGTACTTC.

The genes are TRBV30 and TRBJ2-7; D not certain. The CDR3 totals 15 residues. Germline assignment: CDR1 GTSNPN and CDR2 SVGIG (reference sequence). The V and J ends lost 0 bases and 0 bases respectively, with 12 bases between them. The DNA for the CDR3 is TGTGCCTGGAGTGTAAAGGGCCACAGCTCCTACGAGCAGTACTTC. Translated: CAWSVKGHSSYEQYF.

The gene calls are TRBV6-1 and TRBJ1-5; TRBD1 matches at 8 bases. V lost 5 bases to trimming and J lost 7 bases; unmatched junction nucleotides: 10. From germline, CDR1 is MNHNS and CDR2 SASEGT. CDR3 length equals 15 residues. CDR3 loop: CASSIRTGMGQPQHF. The CDR3 DNA reads TGTGCCAGCAGTATAAGGACAGGGATGGGCCAGCCCCAGCATTTT.

This clone was picked up a small number of times. V gene TRBV6-1 combines with J gene TRBJ2-3; 9 nucleotides match TRBD1. Germline V gene lookup returns CDR1 MNHNS and CDR2 SASEGT. The junction had 5 bases not matched to a gene; V was cut back by 6 bases and J by 4 bases. CDR3 size: 14 residues. The CDR3 loop reads CASSRDRAPDTQYF. For the CDR3, the DNA is TGTGCCAGCAGCCGGGACAGGGCCCCAGATACGCAGTATTTT.

This clone appeared a single time. The chain couples TRBV5-1 to TRBJ2-6, with 12 nucleotides matching TRBD1. CDR3 length: 19 residues. V gave up 4 bases and J gave up 1 base; unmatched junction bases: 9. Looked up from germline, CDR1 is SGHRS and CDR2 is YFSETQ. CDR3: CASSLLPGQGASGANVLTF. The CDR3 nucleotides are TGCGCCAGCAGCCTGTTACCGGGACAGGGGGCATCTGGGGCCAACGTCCTGACTTTC.

The genes are TRBV5-5 and TRBJ2-7; D unresolved. The V and J ends lost 7 bases and 0 bases respectively, with 11 bases between them. The germline gives CDR1 SGHKS, CDR2 YYEKEE (reference sequence). The CDR3 contains 13 residues. The CDR3 coding sequence is TGTGCCAGCCAGACAAGTGGCTCCTACGAGCAGTACTTC. Its translation: CASQTSGSYEQYF.

The chain uses TRBV30 and TRBJ1-6, with a tentative D call TRBD1 (5 bases). Per germline, CDR1 GTSNPN and CDR2 SVGIG (reference sequence). The CDR3 consists of 15 residues. The V gene lost 4 bases and the J gene lost 3 bases, with 13 bases spanning the gap. CDR3 in DNA: TGTGCCTGGACCGCCGGGACCCTCTATAATTCACCCCTCCACTTT. Translation: CAWTAGTLYNSPLHF.

The CDR3 reads CASSFRQNTEAFF. The CDR3 nucleotides read TGTGCCAGCAGCTTTAGGCAGAACACTGAAGCTTTCTTT. This chain joins TRBV7-3 and TRBJ1-1, with unresolved D. This CDR3 region has 13 residues. Trimming took 3 bases from V and 1 from J, leaving 6 bases between them. CDR1 and CDR2 from the germline V gene are SGHTA and FQGTGA.

V is TRBV7-9 and J is TRBJ1-2; 8 bases map to TRBD1. The V segment lost 5 bases and the J segment 8 bases; nucleotides outside the gene matches: 7. Germline CDR1 and CDR2: SEHNR and FQNEAQ (reference sequence). This CDR3 contains 13 residues. CDR3 region: CASSPGGGMGYTF. The CDR3 bases are TGTGCCAGCAGCCCAGGGGGCGGAATGGGCTACACCTTC.